This T cell receptor beta chain was obtained from a study of T-cell reconstitution after alpha-beta-depleted transplantation in children. With 5 bases removed from V and 3 bases from J, the gap between germline ends came to 9 bases. Germline V lookup: CDR1 SGHAT, CDR2 FQDESV (reference sequence). The CDR3 contains 13 residues. Study-wide points: After one year, T-cell counts and TCRbeta diversity mostly came from new T cells. Where alpha-beta T cells came from about two months after transplant was reportedly several hundred expanded graft clones.

This clonotype turned up a few times. What it binds is unknown. This sample's TCRbeta library carried unique molecular identifier barcodes. Via MiXCR, TCRdb re-called the PCR reads, giving one row per CDR3 protein. Among about 590,000 distinct CDR3 sequences listed, 10% to 15% were seen once. The material sequenced was PBMCs, mostly from graft donor cells, taken 360 days after TCRalphabeta/CD19-depleted stem cell transplant. This chain uses TRBV11-1 with TRBJ2-3; tentative D call: TRBD2 (6 bases). The receptor was isolated from a male patient aged 10 to 17 who had a stem cell transplant for acute myeloid leukemia, so the T cells may come from the graft donor. The CDR3 loop is CASSGRGTDTQYF. The CDR3 bases are TGTGCCAGCAGCGGGCGGGGTACAGATACGCAGTATTTT. The whole variable domain, filled in from reference TRBV11-1 and TRBJ2-3, reads EAEVAQSPRYKITEKSQAVAFWCDPISGHATLYWYRQILGQGPELLVQFQDESVVDDSQLPKDRFSAERLKGVDSTLKIQPAELGDSAMYLCASSGRGTDTQYFGPGTRLTVL.